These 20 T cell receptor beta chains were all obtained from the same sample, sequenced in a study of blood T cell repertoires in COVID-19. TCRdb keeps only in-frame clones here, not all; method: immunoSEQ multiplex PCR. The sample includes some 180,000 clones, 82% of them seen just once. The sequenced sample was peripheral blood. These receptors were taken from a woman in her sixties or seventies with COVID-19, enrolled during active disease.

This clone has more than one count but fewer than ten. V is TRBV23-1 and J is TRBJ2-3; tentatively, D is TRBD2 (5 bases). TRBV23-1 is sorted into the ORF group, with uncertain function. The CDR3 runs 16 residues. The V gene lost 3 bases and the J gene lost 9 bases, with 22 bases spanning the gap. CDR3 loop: CASSQLQMGEGDTQYF. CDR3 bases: TGCGCCAGCAGTCAGCTTCAAATGGGTGAGGGAGACACGCAGTATTTT.

This chain's CDR3 is CASSQRTGFANTGELFF. CDR3 DNA sequence: TGCGCCAGCAGCCAACGTACAGGGTTTGCGAACACCGGGGAGCTGTTTTTT. The chain uses TRBV4-3 and TRBJ2-2; D perhaps matches TRBD1 (6 bases). Germline V gene lookup returns CDR1 LGHNA and CDR2 YSLEER. The V end was cut by 2 bases, the J end by 0 bases, with 13 bases between. This CDR3 is 17 amino acids long.

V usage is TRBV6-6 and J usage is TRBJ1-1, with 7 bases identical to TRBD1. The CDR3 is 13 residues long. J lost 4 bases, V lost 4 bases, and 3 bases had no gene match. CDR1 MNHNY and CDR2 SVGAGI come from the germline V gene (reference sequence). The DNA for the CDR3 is TGTGCCAGCAGTTTCCAGGGGGGCACTGAAGCTTTCTTT. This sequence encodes CASSFQGGTEAFF.

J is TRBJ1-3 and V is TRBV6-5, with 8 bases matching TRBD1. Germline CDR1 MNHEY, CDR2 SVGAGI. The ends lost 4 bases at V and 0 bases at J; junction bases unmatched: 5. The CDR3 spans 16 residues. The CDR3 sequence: CASSSGQGYSGNTIYF. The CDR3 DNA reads TGTGCCAGCAGTTCCGGACAGGGCTACTCTGGAAACACCATATATTTT.

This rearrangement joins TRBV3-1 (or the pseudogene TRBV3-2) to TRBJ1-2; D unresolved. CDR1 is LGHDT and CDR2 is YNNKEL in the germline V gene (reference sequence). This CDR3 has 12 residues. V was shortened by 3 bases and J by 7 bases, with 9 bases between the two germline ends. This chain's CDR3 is CASSQREGGYTF. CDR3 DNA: TGTGCCAGCAGCCAGAGGGAGGGTGGCTACACCTTC.

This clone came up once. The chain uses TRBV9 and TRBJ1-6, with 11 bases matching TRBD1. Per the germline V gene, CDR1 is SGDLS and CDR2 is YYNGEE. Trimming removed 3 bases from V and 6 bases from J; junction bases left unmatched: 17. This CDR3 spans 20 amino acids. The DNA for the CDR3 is TGTGCCAGCAGCGGCCTCCCGGGACAGGGGGTGAAGAATGGTAATTCACCCCTCCACTTT. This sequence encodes CASSGLPGQGVKNGNSPLHF.

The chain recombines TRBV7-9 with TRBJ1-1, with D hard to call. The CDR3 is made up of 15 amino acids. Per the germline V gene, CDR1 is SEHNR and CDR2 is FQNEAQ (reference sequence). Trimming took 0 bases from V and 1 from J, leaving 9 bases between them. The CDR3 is CASSLAGGENTEAFF. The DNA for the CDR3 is TGTGCCAGCAGCTTAGCGGGCGGGGAGAACACTGAAGCTTTCTTT.

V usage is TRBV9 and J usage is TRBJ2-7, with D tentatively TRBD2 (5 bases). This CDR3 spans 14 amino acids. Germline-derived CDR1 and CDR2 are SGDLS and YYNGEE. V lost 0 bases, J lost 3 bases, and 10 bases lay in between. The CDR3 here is CASSVAEGDYEQYF. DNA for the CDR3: TGTGCCAGCAGCGTAGCTGAGGGAGACTACGAGCAGTACTTC.

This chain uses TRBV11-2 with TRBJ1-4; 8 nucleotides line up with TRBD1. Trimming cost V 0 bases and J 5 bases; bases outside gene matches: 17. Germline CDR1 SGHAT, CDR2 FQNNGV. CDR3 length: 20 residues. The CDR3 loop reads CASSLDPGRDRLIVNEKLFF. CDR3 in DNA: TGTGCCAGCAGCTTAGATCCCGGCCGGGACAGGCTGATAGTAAATGAAAAACTGTTTTTT.

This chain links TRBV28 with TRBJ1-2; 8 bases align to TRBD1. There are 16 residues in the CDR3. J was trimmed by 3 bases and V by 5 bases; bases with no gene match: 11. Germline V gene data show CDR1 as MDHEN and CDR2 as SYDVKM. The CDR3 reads CASSPPTGGEDYGYTF. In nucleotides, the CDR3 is TGTGCCAGCAGTCCACCAACAGGGGGAGAGGACTATGGCTACACCTTC.

The DNA of the CDR3 is TGTGCCAGTAGCCCCGACGTGGGGGGGGCAGATACGCAGTATTTT. It specifies CASSPDVGGADTQYF. This chain uses TRBV19 with TRBJ2-3; 7 nucleotides align to TRBD2. Germline V lookup: CDR1 LNHDA, CDR2 SQIVND (reference sequence). The CDR3 contains 15 residues. V was clipped by 6 bases and J by 4 bases; unmatched bases: 10.

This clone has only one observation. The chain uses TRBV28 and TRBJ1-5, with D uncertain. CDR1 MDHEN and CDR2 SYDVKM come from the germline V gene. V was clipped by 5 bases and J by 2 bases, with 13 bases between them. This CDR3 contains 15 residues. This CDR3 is CASSLSPGGNQPQHF. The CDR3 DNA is TGTGCCAGCAGTCTCTCCCCGGGAGGCAATCAGCCCCAGCATTTT.

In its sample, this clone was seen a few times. The CDR3 sequence is CASTTYNEQFF. In DNA form, the CDR3 reads TGTGCCAGCACAACCTACAATGAGCAGTTCTTC. The rearrangement joins TRBV28 to TRBJ2-1; no firm D call. Germline-derived CDR1 and CDR2 are MDHEN and SYDVKM. CDR3 length equals 11 residues. V was trimmed by 7 bases and J by 2 bases, leaving 3 bases between them.

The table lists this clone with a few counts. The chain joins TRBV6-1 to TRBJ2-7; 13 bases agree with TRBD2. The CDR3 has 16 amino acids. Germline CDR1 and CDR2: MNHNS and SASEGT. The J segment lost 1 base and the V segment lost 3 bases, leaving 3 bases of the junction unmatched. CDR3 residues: CASSEGLAGNSYEQYV. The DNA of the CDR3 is TGTGCCAGCAGTGAGGGACTAGCGGGGAATTCCTACGAGCAGTACGTC.

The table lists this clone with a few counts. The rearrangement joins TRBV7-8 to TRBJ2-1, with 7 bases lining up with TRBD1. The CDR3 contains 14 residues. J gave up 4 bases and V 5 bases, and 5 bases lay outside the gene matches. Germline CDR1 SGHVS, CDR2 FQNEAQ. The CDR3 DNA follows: TGTGCCAGCAGCCCGTCGACAGGGTACAATGAGCAGTTCTTC. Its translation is CASSPSTGYNEQFF.

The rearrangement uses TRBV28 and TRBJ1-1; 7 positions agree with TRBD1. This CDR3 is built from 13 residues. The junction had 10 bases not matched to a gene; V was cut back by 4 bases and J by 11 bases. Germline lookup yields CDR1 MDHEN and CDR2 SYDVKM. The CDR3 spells CASSYDRANWAFF. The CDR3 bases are TGTGCCAGCAGTTATGACAGGGCTAATTGGGCTTTCTTT.

The DNA for the CDR3 is TGTGCCAGCAGCTCGATTTCCGTAGTACCCGTGGAGACCCAGTACTTC. Translation: CASSSISVVPVETQYF. The chain carries TRBV28 and TRBJ2-5; D remains ambiguous. The length of the CDR3 is 16 residues. Germline lookup yields CDR1 MDHEN and CDR2 SYDVKM. Trimming cost V 6 bases and J 5 bases, with 22 bases left between them.

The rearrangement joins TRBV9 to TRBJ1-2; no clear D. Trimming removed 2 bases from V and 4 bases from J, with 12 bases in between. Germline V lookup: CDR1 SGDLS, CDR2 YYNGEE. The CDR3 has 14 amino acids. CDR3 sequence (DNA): TGTGCCAGCAGCGTCGGGGAGACCCCCTATGGCTACACCTTC. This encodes CASSVGETPYGYTF.

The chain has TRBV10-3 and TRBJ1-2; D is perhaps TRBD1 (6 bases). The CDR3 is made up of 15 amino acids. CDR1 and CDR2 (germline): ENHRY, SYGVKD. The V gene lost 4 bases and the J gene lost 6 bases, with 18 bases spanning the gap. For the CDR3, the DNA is TGTGCCATCAGTGCCATAGGGACAATCAGGGATGGCTACACCTTC. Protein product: CAISAIGTIRDGYTF.

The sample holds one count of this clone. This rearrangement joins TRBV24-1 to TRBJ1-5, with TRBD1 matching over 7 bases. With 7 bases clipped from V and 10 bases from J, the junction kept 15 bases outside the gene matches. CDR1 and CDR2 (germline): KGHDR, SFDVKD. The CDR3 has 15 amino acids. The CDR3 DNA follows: TGTGCCACCAGCGCCGGGACAGCCGCCGTTTATCCCCAGCATTTT. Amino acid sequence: CATSAGTAAVYPQHF.